This TCR beta chain was observed in a study of cytomegalovirus exposure and HLA in healthy donors. The PCR was carried out with 60 Vbeta primers and 13 Jbeta primers. The protocol was immunoSEQ multiplex PCR, while the TCRdb copy is restricted to in-frame clones and leaves out a portion. Among about 130,000 clones listed, around 70% were seen once. Germline lookup yields CDR1 MDHEN and CDR2 SYDVKM. V lost 7 bases and J 2 bases, leaving 12 bases between the germline ends. This CDR3 is 14 amino acids long. This sequence originates from a woman aged 60-70 years in good health and CMV-seropositive. The sequencing sample was made of PBMCs. The rearrangement links TRBV28 to TRBJ1-5; D perhaps matches TRBD1 (5 bases). As DNA, the CDR3 is TGTGCCAGCAACCAGGGCCAACGCAATCAGCCCCAGCATTTT. This encodes CASNQGQRNQPQHF.